The 5 T cell receptor beta chains reported below all come from one sample, sequenced in a study of identical twins. TCRdb passed the 5' RACE reads through MiXCR, listing each CDR3 protein once. The table includes approximately 410,000 distinct CDR3 sequences, around a sixth detected once. Sequencing was carried out using naive T cells sorted from blood. These receptors came from a man aged 50 to 60 in good health.

This chain joins TRBV27 and TRBJ2-3; TRBD1 might be the D (6 bases). Trimming left V 3 bases short and J 1 base short, with 14 bases between. The CDR3 is 16 amino acids. Germline lookup yields CDR1 MNHEY and CDR2 SMNVEV (reference sequence). CDR3 sequence (DNA): TGTGCCAGCAGTTTGGGACAACCTACACGCACAGATACGCAGTATTTT. Protein product: CASSLGQPTRTDTQYF.

This clonotype showed up many times. The J gene is TRBJ2-7, the V gene TRBV15; 7 bases align to TRBD1. The CDR3 has 15 residues. Germline assignment: CDR1 LNHNV and CDR2 YYDKDF (reference sequence). V was clipped by 5 bases and J by 9 bases; unmatched bases: 16. The CDR3 nucleotides read TGTGCCACCAGCGACAGGGTCGGCCTTTCTACGATGCAGTACTTC. Its translation: CATSDRVGLSTMQYF. Complete variable domain (other parts from reference TRBV15 and TRBJ2-7): DAMVIQNPRYQVTQFGKPVTLSCSQTLNHNVMYWYQQKSSQAPKLLFHYYDKDFNNEADTPDNFQSRRPNTSFCFLDIRSPGLGDTAMYLCATSDRVGLSTMQYFGPGTRLTVT.

This clonotype was seen many times. The V gene is TRBV20-1, the J gene TRBJ2-1, with TRBD2 matching over 12 bases. The CDR3 has 14 residues. The V segment lost 3 bases and the J segment 4 bases; nucleotides outside the gene matches: 1. The germline gives CDR1 DFQATT, CDR2 SNEGSKA (reference sequence). The CDR3 sequence: CSASGTSGYNEQFF. In nucleotides, the CDR3 is TGCAGTGCTAGTGGGACTAGCGGGTACAATGAGCAGTTCTTC.

This clonotype was found a few times. V gene TRBV4-2 combines with J gene TRBJ2-1, with TRBD2 identical over 7 bases. The CDR3 is 20 residues long. V gave up 3 bases and J gave up 1 base; unmatched junction bases: 18. Per germline, CDR1 LGHNA and CDR2 YNFKEQ. This CDR3 is CASSHPTQRASGISYNEQFF. In nucleotides, the CDR3 is TGTGCCAGCAGCCATCCGACTCAGCGGGCTAGCGGCATTTCCTACAATGAGCAGTTCTTC.

V usage is TRBV24-1 and J usage is TRBJ2-5; TRBD1 agrees at 8 bases. Germline CDR1 is KGHDR and CDR2 is SFDVKD. This CDR3 has 17 residues. J was trimmed by 2 bases and V by 0 bases; bases with no gene match: 7. CDR3 coding DNA: TGTGCCACCAGTGATTTGTCAGACAGGGGCCAACAAGAGACCCAGTACTTC. This gives the protein CATSDLSDRGQQETQYF.